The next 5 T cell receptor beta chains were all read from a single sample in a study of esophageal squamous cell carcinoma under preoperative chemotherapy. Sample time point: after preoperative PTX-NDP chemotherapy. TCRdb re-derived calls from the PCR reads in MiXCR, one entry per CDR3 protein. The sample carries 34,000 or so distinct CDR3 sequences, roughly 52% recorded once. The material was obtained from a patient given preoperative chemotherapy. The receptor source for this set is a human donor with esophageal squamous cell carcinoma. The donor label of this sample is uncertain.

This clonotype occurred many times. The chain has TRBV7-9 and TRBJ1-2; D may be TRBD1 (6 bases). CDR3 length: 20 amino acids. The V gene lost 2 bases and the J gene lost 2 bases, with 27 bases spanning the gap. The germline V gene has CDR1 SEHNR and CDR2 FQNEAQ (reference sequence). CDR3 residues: CASSLFSMRDINWENYGYTF. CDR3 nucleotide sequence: TGTGCCAGCAGCTTATTTTCGATGCGGGACATCAATTGGGAGAACTATGGCTACACCTTC.

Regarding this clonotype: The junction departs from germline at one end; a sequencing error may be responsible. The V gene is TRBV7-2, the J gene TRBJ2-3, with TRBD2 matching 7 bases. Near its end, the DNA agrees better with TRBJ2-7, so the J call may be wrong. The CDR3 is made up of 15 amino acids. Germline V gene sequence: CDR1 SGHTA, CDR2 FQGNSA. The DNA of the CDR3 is TGTGGCAGCAGCTCGGGCGGGGGAGCCACAGACATGCAGTACTTC. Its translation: CGSSSGGGATDMQYF.

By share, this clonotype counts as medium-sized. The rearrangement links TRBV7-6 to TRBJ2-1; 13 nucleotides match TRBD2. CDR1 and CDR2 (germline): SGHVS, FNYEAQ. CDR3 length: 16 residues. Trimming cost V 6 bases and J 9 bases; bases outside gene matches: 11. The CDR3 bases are TGTGCCAGCAGACATACTAGCGGGGGGGCCGTACCTGAGCAGTTCTTC. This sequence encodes CASRHTSGGAVPEQFF. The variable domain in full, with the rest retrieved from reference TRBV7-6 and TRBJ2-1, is GAGVSQSPRYKVTKRGQDVALRCDPISGHVSLYWYRQALGQGPEFLTYFNYEAQQDKSGLPNDRFSAERPEGSISTLTIQRTEQRDSAMYRCASRHTSGGAVPEQFFGPGTRLTVL.

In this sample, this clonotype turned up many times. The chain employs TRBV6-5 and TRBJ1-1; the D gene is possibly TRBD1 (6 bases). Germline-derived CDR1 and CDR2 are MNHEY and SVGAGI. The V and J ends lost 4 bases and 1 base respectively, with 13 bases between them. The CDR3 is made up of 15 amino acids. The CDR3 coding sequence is TGTGCCAGCAGTTGGGGGAGCAGGGGGAACACTGAAGCTTTCTTT. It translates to CASSWGSRGNTEAFF.

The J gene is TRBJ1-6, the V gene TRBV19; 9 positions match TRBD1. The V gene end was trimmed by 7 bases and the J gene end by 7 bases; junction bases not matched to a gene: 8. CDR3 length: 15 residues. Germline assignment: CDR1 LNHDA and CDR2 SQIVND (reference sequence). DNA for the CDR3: TGTGCCAGTACTCAAGGGACAGGGAACAATTCACCCCTCCACTTT. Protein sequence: CASTQGTGNNSPLHF.